These 10 T cell receptor beta chains were all obtained from the same sample, sequenced in a study of tumour-infiltrating T cells in Burkitt lymphoma. Profiling relied on immunoSEQ multiplex PCR, and the TCRdb table lists in-frame clones only, not all of them. The sample lists 600 to 700 clones; over 95% were seen once. Sequencing was done on a sample of tumor tissue. The receptor source for this set is a human donor with Burkitt lymphoma.

The CDR3 sequence: CASSVGGTLTDTQYF. The CDR3 nucleotides are TGTGCCAGCAGCGTGGGGGGGACTCTCACAGATACGCAGTATTTT. This chain uses TRBV9 with TRBJ2-3; 7 positions agree with TRBD2. This CDR3 comprises 15 residues. The V segment lost 2 bases and the J segment 2 bases; nucleotides outside the gene matches: 5. The germline V gene encodes CDR1 SGDLS and CDR2 YYNGEE.

The chain recombines TRBV4-3 with TRBJ2-7; TRBD1 matches 7 bases. The CDR3 extends over 13 amino acids. Germline V gives CDR1 LGHNA, CDR2 YSLEER. V was pared by 1 base and J by 13 bases, with 10 bases of the junction left unmatched. The CDR3 DNA follows: TGCGCCAGCAGCCAAGGAGAAACGGACAGGTTATACTTC. It yields the protein CASSQGETDRLYF.

The table lists this clone with a count of one. The V and J genes are TRBV2 and TRBJ2-3; no firm D call. This CDR3 region has 13 residues. The ends were cut back, 8 bases at V and 0 bases at J, with 9 bases in the middle. Germline V gives CDR1 SNHLY, CDR2 FYNNEI. The CDR3 protein is CASVLPSTDTQYF. The CDR3 coding sequence is TGTGCCAGCGTTTTACCTAGCACAGATACGCAGTATTTT.

This chain joins TRBV6-6 and TRBJ1-1, with a tentative D call TRBD1 (5 bases). Germline CDR1 MNHNY, CDR2 SVGAGI (reference sequence). V dropped 5 bases and J dropped 4 bases, with 11 bases sitting between them. The CDR3 has 13 residues. The CDR3 loop reads CASSPGGTTEAFF. As DNA, the CDR3 is TGTGCCAGCAGTCCGGGGGGGACCACTGAAGCTTTCTTT.

This chain links TRBV18 with TRBJ2-3; 13 nucleotides agree with TRBD2. The CDR3 is 16 residues long. The V segment lost 6 bases and the J segment 1 base; nucleotides outside the gene matches: 4. CDR1 and CDR2 from the germline V gene are KGHSH and LQKENI. CDR3 sequence (DNA): TGTGCCAGCTCGTTGACTAGCGGGGGGCGCACAGATACGCAGTATTTT. It specifies CASSLTSGGRTDTQYF.

The genes are TRBV4-2 and TRBJ1-1; D ambiguous. Trimming removed 6 bases at V and 5 bases at J, with 13 bases between. Germline assignment: CDR1 LGHNA and CDR2 YNFKEQ. This CDR3 spans 13 amino acids. CDR3 region: CASSRKIGTEAFF. The CDR3 DNA follows: TGTGCCAGCAGTCGTAAGATCGGGACTGAAGCTTTCTTT.

The chain couples TRBV29-1 to TRBJ2-5, with D perhaps assigned TRBD1 or TRBD2 (6 bases each). The CDR3 totals 13 residues. V lost 6 bases and J lost 5, with 16 bases in between. Germline V gene data show CDR1 as SQVTM and CDR2 as ANQGSEA. CDR3 nucleotides: TGCAGCGTGATACAGGGAGGTGGGGAGACCCAGTACTTC. Its translation is CSVIQGGGETQYF. The variable domain in full, completed from reference TRBV29-1 and TRBJ2-5, reads SAVISQKPSRDICQRGTSLTIQCQVDSQVTMMFWYRQQPGQSLTLIATANQGSEATYESGFVIDKFPISRPNLTFSTLTVSNMSPEDSSIYLCSVIQGGGETQYFGPGTRLLVL.

The chain recombines TRBV19 with TRBJ2-7; D may be TRBD1 (6 bases). The CDR3 has 13 amino acids. Trimming took 0 bases from V and 7 from J, leaving 10 bases between them. The germline CDR1 and CDR2 sequences are LNHDA and SQIVND (reference sequence). DNA for the CDR3: TGTGCCAGTAGTATAGATCATCAGGGGGAGCAGTACTTC. The encoded protein is CASSIDHQGEQYF.

This sequence joins TRBV6-1 and TRBJ1-2; D gene ambiguous. The CDR3 has 15 residues. The V and J ends lost 7 bases and 0 bases respectively, with 15 bases between them. Germline CDR1 reads MNHNS; CDR2 reads SASEGT. Written as DNA, the CDR3 is TGTGCCAGCACCCGCAAGGAGGGTTCTAACTATGGCTACACCTTC. This codes for CASTRKEGSNYGYTF.

This clone was seen only a few times. V usage is TRBV27 and J usage is TRBJ1-2; 9 positions agree with TRBD1. There are 13 residues in the CDR3. Germline values: CDR1 MNHEY, CDR2 SMNVEV (reference sequence). V was pared by 5 bases and J by 8 bases, with 6 bases of the junction left unmatched. This CDR3 is CASSIGQGQGYTF. The CDR3 DNA reads TGTGCCAGCAGTATCGGACAGGGGCAAGGCTACACCTTC.